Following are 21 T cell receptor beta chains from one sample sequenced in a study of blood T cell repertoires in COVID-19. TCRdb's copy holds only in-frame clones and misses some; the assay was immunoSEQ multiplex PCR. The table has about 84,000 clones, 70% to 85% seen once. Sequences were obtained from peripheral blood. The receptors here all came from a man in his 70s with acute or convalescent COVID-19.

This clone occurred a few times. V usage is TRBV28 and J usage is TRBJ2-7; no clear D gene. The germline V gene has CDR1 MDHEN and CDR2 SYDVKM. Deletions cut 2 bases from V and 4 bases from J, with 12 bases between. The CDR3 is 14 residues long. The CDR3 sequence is CASSLAQIQYEQYF. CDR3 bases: TGTGCCAGCAGTTTAGCACAGATACAATACGAGCAGTACTTC.

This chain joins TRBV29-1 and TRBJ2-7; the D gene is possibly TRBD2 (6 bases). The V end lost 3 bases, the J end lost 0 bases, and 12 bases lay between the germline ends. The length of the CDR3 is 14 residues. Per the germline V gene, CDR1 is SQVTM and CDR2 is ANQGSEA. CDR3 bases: TGCAGCGTTGACGAGGAGGGGTCCTCCTACGAGCAGTACTTC. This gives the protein CSVDEEGSSYEQYF.

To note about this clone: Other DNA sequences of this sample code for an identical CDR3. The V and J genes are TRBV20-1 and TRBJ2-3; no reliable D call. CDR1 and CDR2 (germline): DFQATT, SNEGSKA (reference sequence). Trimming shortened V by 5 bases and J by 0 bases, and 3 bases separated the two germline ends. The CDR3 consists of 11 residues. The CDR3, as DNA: TGCAGTGCTCTTAGCACAGATACGCAGTATTTT. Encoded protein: CSALSTDTQYF.

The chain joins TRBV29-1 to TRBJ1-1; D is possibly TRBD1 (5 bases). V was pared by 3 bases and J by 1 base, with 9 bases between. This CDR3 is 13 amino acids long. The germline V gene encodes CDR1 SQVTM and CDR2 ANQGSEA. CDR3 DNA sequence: TGCAGCGTTGAGGGGGGTCCGAACACTGAAGCTTTCTTT. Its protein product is CSVEGGPNTEAFF.

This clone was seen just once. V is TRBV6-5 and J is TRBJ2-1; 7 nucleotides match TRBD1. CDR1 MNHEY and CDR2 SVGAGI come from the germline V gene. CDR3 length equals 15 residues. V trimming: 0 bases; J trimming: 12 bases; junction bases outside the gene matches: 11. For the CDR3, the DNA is TGTGCCAGCAGTTACTCCGGACAGGCAGGTTTTGTGCAGTTCTTC. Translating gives CASSYSGQAGFVQFF.

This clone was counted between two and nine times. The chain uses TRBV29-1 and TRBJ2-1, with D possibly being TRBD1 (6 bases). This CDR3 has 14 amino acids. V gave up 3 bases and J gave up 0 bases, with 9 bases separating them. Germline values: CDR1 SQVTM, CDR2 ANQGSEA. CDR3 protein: CSVDGQYSYNEQFF. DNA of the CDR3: TGCAGCGTTGACGGACAGTACTCCTACAATGAGCAGTTCTTC.

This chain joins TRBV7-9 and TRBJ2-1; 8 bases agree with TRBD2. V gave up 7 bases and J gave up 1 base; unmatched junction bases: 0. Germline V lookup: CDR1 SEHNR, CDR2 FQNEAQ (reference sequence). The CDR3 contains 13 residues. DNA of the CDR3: TGTGCCAGCACTAGCGGGTCCTACAATGAGCAGTTCTTC. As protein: CASTSGSYNEQFF. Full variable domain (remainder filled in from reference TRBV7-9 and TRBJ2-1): DTGVSQNPRHKITKRGQNVTFRCDPISEHNRLYWYRQTLGQGPEFLTYFQNEAQLEKSRLLSDRFSAERPKGSFSTLEIQRTEQGDSAMYLCASTSGSYNEQFFGPGTRLTVL.

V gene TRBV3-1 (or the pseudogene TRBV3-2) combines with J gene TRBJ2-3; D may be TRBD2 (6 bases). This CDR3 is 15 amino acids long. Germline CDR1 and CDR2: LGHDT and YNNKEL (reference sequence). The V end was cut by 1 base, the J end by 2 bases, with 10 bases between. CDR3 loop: CASSQVGDFTDTQYF. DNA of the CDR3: TGTGCCAGCAGCCAAGTGGGGGACTTCACAGATACGCAGTATTTT.

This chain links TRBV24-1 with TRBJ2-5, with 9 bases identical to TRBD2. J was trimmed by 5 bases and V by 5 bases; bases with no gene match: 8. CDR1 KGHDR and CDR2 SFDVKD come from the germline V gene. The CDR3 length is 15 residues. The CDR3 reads CATSGRAGGGETQYF. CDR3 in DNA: TGTGCCACCAGTGGCCGAGCGGGGGGAGGTGAGACCCAGTACTTC.

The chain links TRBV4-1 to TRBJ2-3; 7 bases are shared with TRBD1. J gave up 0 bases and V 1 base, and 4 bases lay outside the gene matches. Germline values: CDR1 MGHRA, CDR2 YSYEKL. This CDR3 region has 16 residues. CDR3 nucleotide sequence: TGCGCCAGCAGCCAAGGGGACAGTACTAGCACAGATACGCAGTATTTT. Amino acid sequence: CASSQGDSTSTDTQYF.

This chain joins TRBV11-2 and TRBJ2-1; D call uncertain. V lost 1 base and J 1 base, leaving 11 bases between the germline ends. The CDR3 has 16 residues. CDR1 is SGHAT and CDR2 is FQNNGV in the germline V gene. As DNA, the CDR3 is TGTGCCAGCAGCTTAGTCCCGAGAGTATCCTACAATGAGCAGTTCTTC. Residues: CASSLVPRVSYNEQFF.

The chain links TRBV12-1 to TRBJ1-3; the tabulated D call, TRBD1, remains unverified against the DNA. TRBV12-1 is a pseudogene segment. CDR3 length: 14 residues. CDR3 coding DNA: TGTGCCAGCGGCCCGGACAGGGAGAGAAACACCATATATTTT. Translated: CASGPDRERNTIYF.

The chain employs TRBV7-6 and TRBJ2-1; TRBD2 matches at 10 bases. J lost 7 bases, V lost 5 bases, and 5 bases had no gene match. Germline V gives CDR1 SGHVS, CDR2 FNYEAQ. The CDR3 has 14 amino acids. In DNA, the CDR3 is TGTGCCAGCAGCCCAAAGCGGGAGGGAAATGAGCAGTTCTTC. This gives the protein CASSPKREGNEQFF.

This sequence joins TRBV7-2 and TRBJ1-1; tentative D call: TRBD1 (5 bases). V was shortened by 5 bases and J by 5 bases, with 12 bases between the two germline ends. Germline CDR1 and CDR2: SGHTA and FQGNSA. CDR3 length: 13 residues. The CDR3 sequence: CASSLLRETEAFF. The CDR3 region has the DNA TGTGCCAGCAGCCTACTCAGGGAAACTGAAGCTTTCTTT.

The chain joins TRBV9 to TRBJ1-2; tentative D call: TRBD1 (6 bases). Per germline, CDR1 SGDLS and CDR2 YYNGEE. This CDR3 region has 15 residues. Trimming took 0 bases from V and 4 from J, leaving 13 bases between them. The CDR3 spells CASSVVVQGSYGYTF. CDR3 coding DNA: TGTGCCAGCAGCGTAGTAGTGCAGGGGAGCTATGGCTACACCTTC.

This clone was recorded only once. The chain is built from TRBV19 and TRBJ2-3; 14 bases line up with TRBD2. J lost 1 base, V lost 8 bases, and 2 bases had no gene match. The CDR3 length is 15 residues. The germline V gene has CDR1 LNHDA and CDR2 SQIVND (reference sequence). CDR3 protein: CASGLAGGGTDTQYF. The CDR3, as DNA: TGTGCCAGTGGACTAGCGGGAGGAGGCACAGATACGCAGTATTTT. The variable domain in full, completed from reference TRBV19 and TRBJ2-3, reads DGGITQSPKYLFRKEGQNVTLSCEQNLNHDAMYWYRQDPGQGLRLIYYSQIVNDFQKGDIAEGYSVSREKKESFPLTVTSAQKNPTAFYLCASGLAGGGTDTQYFGPGTRLTVL.

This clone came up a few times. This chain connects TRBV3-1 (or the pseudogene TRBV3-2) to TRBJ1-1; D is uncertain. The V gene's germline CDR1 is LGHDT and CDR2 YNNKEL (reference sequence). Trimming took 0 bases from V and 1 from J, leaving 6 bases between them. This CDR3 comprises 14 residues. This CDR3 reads CASSQENRNTEAFF. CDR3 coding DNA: TGTGCCAGCAGCCAAGAAAACAGGAACACTGAAGCTTTCTTT.

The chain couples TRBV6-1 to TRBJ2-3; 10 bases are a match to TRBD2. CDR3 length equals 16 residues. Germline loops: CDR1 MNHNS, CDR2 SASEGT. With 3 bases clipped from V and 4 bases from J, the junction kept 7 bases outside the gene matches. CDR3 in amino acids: CASSDWASGGADTQYF. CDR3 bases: TGTGCCAGCAGTGATTGGGCTAGCGGGGGAGCAGATACGCAGTATTTT.

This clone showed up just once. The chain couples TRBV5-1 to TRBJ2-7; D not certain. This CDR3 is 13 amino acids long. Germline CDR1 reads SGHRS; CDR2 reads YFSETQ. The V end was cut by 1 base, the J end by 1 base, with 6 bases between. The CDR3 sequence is CASSLSSSYEQYF. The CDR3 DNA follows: TGCGCCAGCAGCTTGTCCAGTTCCTACGAGCAGTACTTC.

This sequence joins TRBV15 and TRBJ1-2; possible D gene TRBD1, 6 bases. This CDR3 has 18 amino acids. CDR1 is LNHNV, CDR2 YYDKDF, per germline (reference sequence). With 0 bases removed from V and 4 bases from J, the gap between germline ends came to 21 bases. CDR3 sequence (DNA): TGTGCCACCAGCAGAGATAGCAACAGGGTGATCATCTCCTATGGCTACACCTTC. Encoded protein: CATSRDSNRVIISYGYTF.

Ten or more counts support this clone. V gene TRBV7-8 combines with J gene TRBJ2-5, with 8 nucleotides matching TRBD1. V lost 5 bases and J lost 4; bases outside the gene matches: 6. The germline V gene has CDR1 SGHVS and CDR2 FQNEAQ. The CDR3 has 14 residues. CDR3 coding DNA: TGTGCCAGCAGCGCCCGAGACAGGGGAGAGACCCAGTACTTC. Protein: CASSARDRGETQYF. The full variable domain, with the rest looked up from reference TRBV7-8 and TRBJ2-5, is GAGVSQSPRYKVAKRGQDVALRCDPISGHVSLFWYQQALGQGPEFLTYFQNEAQLDKSGLPSDRFFAERPEGSVSTLKIQRTQQEDSAVYLCASSARDRGETQYFGPGTRLLVL.